This T cell receptor (beta chain) was found in a study of cytomegalovirus exposure and HLA in healthy donors. Whole-study context: There were some 120 million unique TCR beta sequences, drawn from roughly 200 million T cells, in an earlier analysis.

Germline trimming cut 6 bases from V and 4 bases from J; bases unmatched to any gene: 11. The CDR3 runs 15 residues. Germline lookup yields CDR1 SGHTA and CDR2 FQGNSA. Study-wide findings and caveats: In an earlier analysis, about 87% or about 30%: the productive usage of most TCR beta V segments. Several of the most significant clusters appeared, in a later analysis, to be linked to common viral pathogens. In vitro testing confirmed a few CMV-associated chains as specific for CMV antigens.

PCR involved 60 Vbeta and 13 Jbeta primers. Clones were sequenced by immunoSEQ multiplex PCR, and TCRdb holds only the in-frame ones, with some missing. The sample holds about 190,000 clones, approximately 88% seen once. Of note for this clone: Its antigen is not identified.

The material sequenced was PBMCs. This sequence joins TRBV7-2 and TRBJ2-5; 7 bases match TRBD1. The receptor was isolated from a woman in her 50s in good health and CMV-seropositive. The CDR3 protein is CASRPGQRSVETQYF. CDR3 in DNA: TGTGCCAGCAGGCCGGGACAGAGAAGTGTAGAGACCCAGTACTTC.